This T cell receptor beta chain appears in the sequencing data of a study of blood T cell repertoires in COVID-19. Study information: Spain, Italy and the United States supplied samples that represented acute and convalescent COVID-19.

Per germline, CDR1 MNHEY and CDR2 SMNVEV (reference sequence). CDR3 length equals 16 residues. J lost 3 bases, V lost 5 bases, and 10 bases had no gene match. TCRdb's table, derived via immunoSEQ multiplex PCR, lists solely in-frame clones and lacks some. This table holds about 300,000 clones, 90% found once. The clonotype originates from a woman aged 18-29 years with acute COVID-19. Source material: PBMCs or T cells enriched from blood (not recorded which). V and J are TRBV27 and TRBJ2-7, with 10 positions matching TRBD1. The CDR3 bases are TGTGCCAGCAGTAGCCCCCCGGGACAGGGGATCTACGAGCAGTACTTC. Translating gives CASSSPPGQGIYEQYF.